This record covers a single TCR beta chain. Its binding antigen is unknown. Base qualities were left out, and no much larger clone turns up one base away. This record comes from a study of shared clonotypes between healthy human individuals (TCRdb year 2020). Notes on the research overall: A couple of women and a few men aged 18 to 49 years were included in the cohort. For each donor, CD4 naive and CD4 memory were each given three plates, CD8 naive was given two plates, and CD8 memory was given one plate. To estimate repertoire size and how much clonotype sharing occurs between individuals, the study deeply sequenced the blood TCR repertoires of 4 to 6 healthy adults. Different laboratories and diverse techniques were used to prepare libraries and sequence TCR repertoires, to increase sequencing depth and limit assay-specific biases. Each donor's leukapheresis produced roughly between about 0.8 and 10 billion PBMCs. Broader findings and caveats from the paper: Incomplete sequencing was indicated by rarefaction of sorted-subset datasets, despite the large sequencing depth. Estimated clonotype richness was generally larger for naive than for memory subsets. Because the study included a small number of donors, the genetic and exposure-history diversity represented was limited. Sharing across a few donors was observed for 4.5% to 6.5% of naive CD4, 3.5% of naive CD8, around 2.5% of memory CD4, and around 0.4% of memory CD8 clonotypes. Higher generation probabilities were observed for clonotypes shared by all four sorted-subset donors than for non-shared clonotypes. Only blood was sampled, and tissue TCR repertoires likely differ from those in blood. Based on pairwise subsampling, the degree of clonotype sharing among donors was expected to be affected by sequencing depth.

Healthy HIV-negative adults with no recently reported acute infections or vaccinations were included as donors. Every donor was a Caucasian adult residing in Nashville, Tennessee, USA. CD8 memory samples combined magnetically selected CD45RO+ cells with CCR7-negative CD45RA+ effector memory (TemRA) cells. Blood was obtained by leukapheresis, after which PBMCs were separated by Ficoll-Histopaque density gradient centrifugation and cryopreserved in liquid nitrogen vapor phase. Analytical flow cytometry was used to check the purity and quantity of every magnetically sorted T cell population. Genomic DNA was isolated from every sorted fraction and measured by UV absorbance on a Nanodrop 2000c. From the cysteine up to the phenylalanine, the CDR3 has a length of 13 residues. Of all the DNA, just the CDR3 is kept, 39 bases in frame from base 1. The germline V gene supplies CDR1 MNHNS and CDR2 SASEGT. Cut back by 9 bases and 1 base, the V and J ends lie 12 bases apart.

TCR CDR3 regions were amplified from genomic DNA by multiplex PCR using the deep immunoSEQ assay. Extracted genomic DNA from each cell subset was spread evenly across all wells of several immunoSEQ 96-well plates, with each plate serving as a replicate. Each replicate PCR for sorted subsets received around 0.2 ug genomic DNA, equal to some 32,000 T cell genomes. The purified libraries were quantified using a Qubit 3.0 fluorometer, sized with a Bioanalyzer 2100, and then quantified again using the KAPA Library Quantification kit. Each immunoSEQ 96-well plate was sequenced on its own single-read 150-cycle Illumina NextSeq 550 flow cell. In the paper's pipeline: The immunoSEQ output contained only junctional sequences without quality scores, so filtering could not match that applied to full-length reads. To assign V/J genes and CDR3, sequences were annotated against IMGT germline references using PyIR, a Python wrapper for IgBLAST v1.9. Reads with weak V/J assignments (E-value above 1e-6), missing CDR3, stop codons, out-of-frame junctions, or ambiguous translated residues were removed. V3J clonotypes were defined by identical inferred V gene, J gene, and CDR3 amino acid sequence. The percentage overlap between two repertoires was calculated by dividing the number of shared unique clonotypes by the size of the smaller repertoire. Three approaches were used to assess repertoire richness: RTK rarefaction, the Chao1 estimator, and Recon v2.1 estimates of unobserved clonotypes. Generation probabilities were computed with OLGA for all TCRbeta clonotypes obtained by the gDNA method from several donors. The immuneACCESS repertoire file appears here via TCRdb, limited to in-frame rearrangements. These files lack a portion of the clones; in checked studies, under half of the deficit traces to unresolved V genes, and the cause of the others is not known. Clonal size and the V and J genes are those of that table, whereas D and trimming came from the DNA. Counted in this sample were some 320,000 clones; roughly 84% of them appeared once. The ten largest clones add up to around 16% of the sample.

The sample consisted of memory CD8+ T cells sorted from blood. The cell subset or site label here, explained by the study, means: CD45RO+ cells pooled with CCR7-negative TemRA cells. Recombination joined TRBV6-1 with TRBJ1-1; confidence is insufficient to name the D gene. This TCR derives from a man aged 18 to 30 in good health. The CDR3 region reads CARGYEGNTEAFF. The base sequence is TGTGCCAGGGGGTACGAAGGGAACACTGAAGCTTTCTTT.